These T cell receptor beta chains were read from a single sample in a study of T cell responses to AZD1222 COVID-19 vaccine. Repertoires were generated with immunoSEQ multiplex PCR, while TCRdb's copy carries only in-frame clones and drops some. The table shows about 120,000 clones, with about 90% occurring only once. The specimen comprised peripheral blood, sampled 28 days after the second AZD1222 dose. These receptors all come from an adult who received the AZD1222 COVID-19 vaccine. Each CDR3 is given with its conserved first and last residue. D genes are given only for firm matches. Rows may omit the clone size; those that give it use once, few, many or a size class.

J	D	V	size	CDR3	DNA
TRBJ2-7	TRBD1	TRBV27	-	CASSLLPGQGDEQYF	TGTGCCAGCAGTTTATTACCCGGACAGGGAGACGAGCAGTACTTC
TRBJ2-1	TRBD2	TRBV9	-	CASSARPRLAGGNPYNEQFF	TGTGCCAGCAGCGCGAGACCGAGACTAGCGGGAGGCAATCCCTACAATGAGCAGTTCTTC
TRBJ2-1	-	TRBV12-3/TRBV12-4	-	CASSPGRYNEQFF	TGTGCCAGCAGTCCCGGTAGATACAATGAGCAGTTCTTC
TRBJ1-2	TRBD1	TRBV28	-	CASSLRGGGEGYTF	TGTGCCAGCAGCCTCAGGGGGGGAGGTGAAGGCTACACCTTC
TRBJ2-1	-	TRBV14	once	CASSPDQYNEQFF	TGTGCCAGCAGCCCGGACCAATACAATGAGCAGTTCTTC
TRBJ1-3	-	TRBV29-1	-	CSVSIDGNTIYF	TGCAGCGTTTCAATTGACGGGAACACCATATATTTT
TRBJ2-7	-	TRBV27	-	CASISAWGAYEQYF	TGTGCCAGCATTTCGGCCTGGGGAGCCTACGAGCAGTACTTC
TRBJ2-2	TRBD1	TRBV6-6	-	CASRRRQGPRSGELFF	TGTGCCAGCAGGCGCCGACAGGGGCCGAGATCTGGGGAGCTGTTTTTT
TRBJ2-1	TRBD2	TRBV28	-	CASSFRLAGDQQFF	TGTGCCAGCAGTTTTAGGCTAGCGGGAGATCAGCAGTTCTTC
TRBJ2-7	TRBD1	TRBV27	-	CASSRLPGQGAYEQYF	TGTGCCAGCAGTCGCTTACCGGGACAGGGGGCCTACGAGCAGTACTTC
TRBJ1-5	TRBD1	TRBV5-8	-	CASSSGQGNNQPQHF	TGTGCCAGCAGCTCCGGACAGGGTAACAATCAGCCCCAGCATTTT
TRBJ2-2	-	TRBV4-1	-	CASSQSRAGELFF	TGCGCCAGCAGCCAATCGCGGGCCGGGGAGCTGTTTTTT
TRBJ2-2	-	TRBV10-1	-	CASSERIRETGELFF	TGCGCCAGCAGTGAGAGGATCAGGGAAACCGGGGAGCTGTTTTTT
TRBJ2-3	-	TRBV5-1	-	CASSLATASDTDTQYF	TGCGCCAGCAGCTTGGCCACAGCCTCCGACACAGATACGCAGTATTTT
TRBJ1-3	-	TRBV3-1/TRBV3-2	-	CASSQDHGGSSGNTIYF	TGTGCCAGCAGCCAAGATCATGGGGGGTCCTCTGGAAACACCATATATTTT
TRBJ1-2	-	TRBV4-1	-	CASSQDFRQGMRGYTF	TGCGCCAGCAGCCAAGACTTCCGGCAGGGGATGCGTGGCTACACCTTC
TRBJ2-7	-	TRBV5-8	-	CASSLAIHKGYEQYF	TGTGCCAGCAGCTTGGCAATCCACAAGGGTTACGAGCAGTACTTC
TRBJ2-7	TRBD2	TRBV4-1	-	CASSQELAGLYEQYF	TGCGCCAGCAGCCAGGAACTAGCGGGACTCTACGAGCAGTACTTC
TRBJ2-1	-	TRBV7-2	-	CASSFVGVDEQFF	TGTGCCAGCAGCTTTGTAGGAGTGGATGAGCAGTTCTTC
TRBJ1-1	-	TRBV6-5	-	CASSYGDDGWNTEAFF	TGTGCCAGCAGTTATGGCGACGACGGGTGGAACACTGAAGCTTTCTTT
TRBJ2-2	TRBD2	TRBV5-5	-	CASTNPMTSGPPRGELFF	TGTGCCAGCACCAACCCCATGACTAGCGGGCCCCCAAGGGGGGAGCTGTTTTTT
TRBJ1-1	-	TRBV27	once	CASSLGAGRTEAFF	TGTGCCAGCAGTTTAGGAGCAGGGAGGACTGAAGCTTTCTTT
TRBJ1-4	-	TRBV28	-	CASTGPSNEKLFF	TGTGCCAGCACCGGGCCGTCTAATGAAAAACTGTTTTTT
TRBJ2-5	-	TRBV12-5	-	CASVGAGDKETQYF	TGTGCTAGTGTGGGAGCGGGTGATAAAGAGACCCAGTACTTC
TRBJ1-6	-	TRBV27	-	CASSLTFSGNSPLHF	TGTGCCAGCAGTCTTACTTTTTCGGGTAATTCACCCCTCCACTTT
TRBJ2-2	-	TRBV27	few	CASSALLANTGELFF	TGTGCCAGCAGTGCATTACTAGCCAACACCGGGGAGCTGTTTTTT
TRBJ1-1	-	TRBV20-1	-	CSARDRTEAFF	TGCAGTGCTAGAGATCGCACTGAAGCTTTCTTT
TRBJ2-7	-	TRBV28	-	CASNTQNSYEQYF	TGTGCCAGCAACACACAGAACTCCTACGAGCAGTACTTC
TRBJ2-1	-	TRBV28	-	CASSPQSARKYNEQFF	TGTGCCAGCAGCCCCCAATCCGCCCGGAAATACAATGAGCAGTTCTTC
TRBJ2-7	-	TRBV5-1	-	CASSFSDLLYEQYF	TGCGCCAGCAGCTTTAGTGACTTACTCTACGAGCAGTACTTC
TRBJ2-7	-	TRBV3-1/TRBV3-2	-	CASRYGYEQYF	TGTGCCAGCAGATATGGCTACGAGCAGTACTTC
TRBJ1-3	-	TRBV14	-	CASSQHGSTGNTIYF	TGTGCCAGCAGCCAACATGGTAGTACTGGAAACACCATATATTTT
TRBJ1-2	TRBD1	TRBV12-3/TRBV12-4	-	CASFTGERGYTF	TGTGCCAGCTTTACAGGGGAAAGGGGCTACACCTTC
TRBJ1-5	-	TRBV5-8	-	CASSLGGDQPQHF	TGTGCCAGCAGCTTGGGGGGAGATCAGCCCCAGCATTTT
TRBJ1-5	TRBD1	TRBV7-3	-	CASPYGDREDQPQHF	TGTGCCAGCCCCTACGGGGACAGGGAGGATCAGCCCCAGCATTTT
TRBJ1-2	-	TRBV2	-	CASSEDPSGGYTF	TGTGCCAGCAGTGAAGATCCGTCGGGTGGCTACACCTTC
TRBJ2-7	TRBD2	TRBV7-9	-	CASSSSGSSYEQYF	TGTGCCAGCAGCTCGAGCGGGAGTTCCTACGAGCAGTACTTC
TRBJ2-7	TRBD2	TRBV19	-	CASSIRLAGNRGVEQYF	TGTGCCAGTAGTATACGGCTAGCGGGAAACCGAGGGGTCGAGCAGTACTTC
TRBJ1-2	-	TRBV3-1/TRBV3-2	-	CASSQVLSGAGYTF	TGTGCCAGCAGCCAAGTATTGTCGGGGGCTGGCTACACCTTC
TRBJ2-7	-	TRBV28	-	CASSRRGEQYF	TGTGCCAGCAGTAGGCGAGGCGAGCAGTACTTC
TRBJ2-1	TRBD2	TRBV15	-	CATSGWTRSYNEQFF	TGTGCCACCAGCGGATGGACTAGATCCTACAATGAGCAGTTCTTC
TRBJ1-2	TRBD1	TRBV29-1	-	CSGGDSPYGYTF	TGCAGCGGAGGGGACAGTCCCTATGGCTACACCTTC
TRBJ1-3	-	TRBV11-2	-	CASSLSFPGNTIYF	TGTGCCAGCAGCTTAAGCTTCCCTGGAAACACCATATATTTT
TRBJ2-7	-	TRBV2	-	CASRTRGSYEQYF	TGTGCCAGCAGGACCAGGGGTTCCTACGAGCAGTACTTC
TRBJ2-7	TRBD2	TRBV3-1/TRBV3-2	-	CASSQGAGDEQYF	TGTGCCAGCAGCCAAGGAGCGGGGGACGAGCAGTACTTC
TRBJ2-1	-	TRBV21-1	-	CASSKRLAGVGNEQFF	TGTGCCAGCAGCAAAAGACTAGCGGGAGTAGGGAATGAGCAGTTCTTC